The source of this TCR beta chain is a study of B cell selection in AIRE deficiency. General study points: Roughly 31% of healthy-shared Treg TCRbeta sequences appeared in patient Tconv cells. Shorter CDR3s marked shared Treg sequences, biased toward few non-templated insertions. Healthy donors alone shared under 35% of a few thousand Treg sequences; patients alone 8.5% to 10%.

About this clone itself: What it binds is not known.

The CDR3 contains 14 residues. CDR1 is SGHTA, CDR2 FQGNSA, per germline. After removal of 2 bases from V and 2 bases from J, the junction contained 1 base not matched to a gene. Sorted regulatory T cells were CD4-positive, CD25-high and CD127-low or negative. Under the authors' procedure: Approximately 5.3x10^4 patient and more than 9x10^4 healthy donor TCRbeta sequences came from Tregs. Assay used: immunoSEQ multiplex PCR; TCRdb lists only in-frame clones, some missing. V, J and clone size are taken as reported in that table, and D and trimming were inferred from the DNA itself. The sample consists of 15,000 to 20,000 clones, about 92% of them appearing once.

The chain carries TRBV7-2 and TRBJ2-5; 8 nucleotides align to TRBD1. This TCR was sampled from a human donor in good health. Sequencing was performed on CD4+CD25+ Tregs sorted from PBMCs. For the CDR3, the DNA is TGTGCCAGCAGCTTACGGACAGGGCAAGAGACCCAGTACTTC. Translated, it gives CASSLRTGQETQYF.